These T cell receptor beta chains were read from a single sample in a study of blood T cell repertoires in COVID-19. Data came from immunoSEQ multiplex PCR; TCRdb stores just in-frame clones and leaves some out. The sample carries 72,000 or so clones, approximately 85% recorded once. The material sequenced was peripheral blood. These TCRs come from a woman aged 80 or over with active or convalescent COVID-19. CDR3s include the opening cysteine and the closing phenylalanine or tryptophan. The D gene is left open where the match is weak.

v_gene	d_gene	j_gene	CDR3aa	CDR3nt
TRBV6-6	TRBD2	TRBJ2-4	CASTGGANIQYF	TGTGCCAGCACCGGGGGGGCAAACATTCAGTACTTC
TRBV13	TRBD1	TRBJ2-7	CASSLEQGSSYEQYF	TGTGCCAGCAGCTTAGAACAGGGGAGCTCCTACGAGCAGTACTTC
TRBV5-6	NA	TRBJ2-3	CASSHPTSTGEEADTQYF	TGTGCCAGCAGCCACCCAACATCAACAGGGGAGGAGGCAGATACGCAGTATTTT
TRBV3-1/TRBV3-2	NA	TRBJ1-2	CASSLQGPYGYTF	TGTGCCAGCAGCTTACAGGGACCCTATGGCTACACCTTC
TRBV25-1	NA	TRBJ2-7	CASSMGYSYEQYF	TGTGCCAGCAGCATGGGCTACTCCTACGAGCAGTACTTC
TRBV30	TRBD1	TRBJ1-4	CAWSVNAGTGFDEKLFF	TGTGCCTGGAGTGTGAATGCTGGGACAGGGTTCGATGAAAAACTGTTTTTT
TRBV27	TRBD1	TRBJ2-1	CASSGQGGYNEQFF	TGTGCCAGCAGTGGACAGGGGGGCTACAATGAGCAGTTCTTC
TRBV6-7	NA	TRBJ2-5	CASSYPPASRRDTQYF	TGTGCCAGCAGTTACCCGCCGGCCTCGCGGCGGGATACCCAGTACTTC
TRBV6-5	NA	TRBJ2-7	CASSRAGSSYEQYF	TGTGCCAGCAGTCGGGCGGGGAGCTCCTACGAGCAGTACTTC
TRBV4-3	TRBD2	TRBJ2-2	CASSPVGGGTGPATGELFF	TGCGCCAGCAGCCCAGTTGGCGGGGGGACCGGGCCCGCCACCGGGGAGCTGTTTTTT
TRBV7-2	TRBD1	TRBJ1-3	CASSFTGQGAGNTIYF	TGTGCCAGCAGCTTTACCGGACAGGGGGCTGGAAACACCATATATTTT
TRBV29-1	TRBD1	TRBJ1-1	CSVAGTGFYEAFF	TGCAGCGTCGCGGGGACAGGGTTCTACGAAGCTTTCTTT
TRBV11-3	NA	TRBJ2-3	CASSKGGPTDTQYF	TGTGCCAGCAGTAAAGGAGGTCCCACAGATACGCAGTATTTT